Below are 22 T cell receptor beta chains sequenced from a single sample in a study of identical twins. TCRdb reprocessed the 5' RACE reads via MiXCR and lists one record per CDR3 protein. Of more than 350,000 distinct CDR3 sequences detected, 9% to 10% appear once; the ten largest clones hold over 7%. Source material: naive T cells sorted from blood. The receptors come from a woman aged 45-60 years in good health.

This clonotype was counted many times. The CDR3 nucleotides read TGCAGTGTTAGGCCCGTAGGCGATGAGCAGTTCTTC. Its protein is CSVRPVGDEQFF. This sequence joins TRBV20-1 and TRBJ2-1, with no clear D. CDR1 and CDR2 (germline): DFQATT, SNEGSKA (reference sequence). Trimming took 7 bases from V and 8 from J, leaving 15 bases between them. CDR3 size: 12 residues.

There are a few counts of this clonotype. DNA of the CDR3: TGCAGCGCGGGACAGGACAACACCGGGGAGCTGTTTTTT. It encodes CSAGQDNTGELFF. V usage is TRBV20-1 and J usage is TRBJ2-2; 8 bases are shared with TRBD1. CDR3 length: 13 residues. Germline CDR1 is DFQATT and CDR2 is SNEGSKA (reference sequence).

The V call is TRBV2, the J call TRBJ2-7; 7 bases map to TRBD2. The CDR3 has 15 residues. CDR1 and CDR2 (germline): SNHLY, FYNNEI. V trimming: 6 bases; J trimming: 9 bases; junction bases outside the gene matches: 17. This CDR3 is CASSRTMLAEAVQYF. The CDR3 DNA is TGTGCCAGCAGCCGGACAATGCTAGCGGAGGCAGTGCAGTACTTC.

This clonotype showed up just a few times. The chain links TRBV11-2 to TRBJ2-3; the match to TRBD2 covers 8 bases. V lost 5 bases, J lost 4 bases, and 8 bases stayed unmatched. The CDR3 loop spans 15 amino acids. Germline V gene lookup returns CDR1 SGHAT and CDR2 FQNNGV. The CDR3 coding sequence is TGTGCCAGCAGCCCAGCGGGAGAGGTGTCAGATACGCAGTATTTT. Protein sequence: CASSPAGEVSDTQYF.

This clonotype has just a few counts. The rearrangement uses TRBV7-6 and TRBJ2-1; possible D gene TRBD1, 7 bases. This CDR3 contains 13 residues. Trimming stripped 4 bases from V and 14 bases from J, with 18 bases between. Germline assignment: CDR1 SGHVS and CDR2 FNYEAQ. The CDR3 nucleotides are TGTGCCAGCAGCTCCCAGGAGGGGGCGAGGGAGTTCTTC. Protein: CASSSQEGAREFF.

This clonotype was seen repeatedly, ten times or more. The chain links TRBV27 to TRBJ2-2, with no clear D. V lost 5 bases, J lost 5 bases, and 9 bases lay in between. The CDR3 has 13 residues. Germline values: CDR1 MNHEY, CDR2 SMNVEV (reference sequence). In DNA, the CDR3 is TGTGCCAGCAGTCAGACTGCAACCGGGGAGCTGTTTTTT. Amino acid sequence: CASSQTATGELFF.

This clonotype has ten or more counts. The CDR3 nucleotides read TGTGCCAGCAGTTTTCAGGGTGGTAATTCACCCCTCCACTTT. Its translation is CASSFQGGNSPLHF. The V call is TRBV12-3 or TRBV12-4, the J call TRBJ1-6; D may be TRBD1 (5 bases). The CDR3 sequence is 14 residues long. V was clipped by 3 bases and J by 6 bases, with 9 bases between them.

V usage is TRBV20-1 and J usage is TRBJ1-5; no clear D. CDR1 DFQATT and CDR2 SNEGSKA come from the germline V gene (reference sequence). Trimming took off 3 bases at V and 3 bases at J, with 6 bases between the two ends. The CDR3 contains 12 residues. CDR3 in amino acids: CSASRTNQPQHF. CDR3 DNA: TGCAGTGCTAGTAGAACCAATCAGCCCCAGCATTTT.

This clonotype came up a few times. The chain couples TRBV25-1 to TRBJ2-1; 14 bases agree with TRBD2. After removal of 3 bases from V and 9 bases from J, the junction contained 10 bases not matched to a gene. Germline V lookup: CDR1 MGHDK, CDR2 SYGVNS. The CDR3 extends over 17 amino acids. CDR3 loop: CASSDRHRLAGGGEQFF. CDR3 sequence (DNA): TGTGCCAGCAGTGATCGCCACCGACTAGCGGGAGGGGGTGAGCAGTTCTTC.

This clonotype was counted a few times. CDR3 sequence: CASNRDGPLNGYTF. In DNA, the CDR3 is TGTGCCAGCAACCGGGACGGACCGTTGAATGGCTACACCTTC. The gene calls are TRBV2 and TRBJ1-2, with D possibly being TRBD1 (5 bases). This CDR3 is 14 amino acids long. The germline V gene has CDR1 SNHLY and CDR2 FYNNEI. Trimming left V 7 bases short and J 6 bases short, with 18 bases between.

Regarding this clonotype: A clone one base away is much larger, so this may be a read error. This chain links TRBV7-9 with TRBJ2-2; D uncertain. From germline, CDR1 is SEHNR and CDR2 FQNEAQ (reference sequence). There are 14 residues in the CDR3. The CDR3 protein is CARSSGTNTGELFF. CDR3 DNA sequence: TGTGCCAGAAGCTCAGGAACGAACACCGGGGAGCTGTTTTTT.

V gene TRBV6-5 combines with J gene TRBJ1-2; 9 bases agree with TRBD1. Germline CDR1 MNHEY, CDR2 SVGAGI. There are 15 residues in the CDR3. Germline trimming cut 1 base from V and 7 bases from J; bases unmatched to any gene: 7. The CDR3 spells CASSYLGQGSSGYTF. DNA of the CDR3: TGTGCCAGCAGTTACTTGGGACAGGGAAGCTCTGGCTACACCTTC.

This clonotype has at least ten counts. V usage is TRBV7-2 and J usage is TRBJ2-7, with D perhaps TRBD1 (5 bases). CDR3 length: 11 amino acids. V was shortened by 1 base and J by 12 bases, with 10 bases between the two germline ends. Germline V gene lookup returns CDR1 SGHTA and CDR2 FQGNSA. This chain's CDR3 is CASSLGAGRYF. CDR3 in DNA: TGTGCCAGCAGCTTAGGTGCAGGGCGGTACTTC.

This clonotype was recorded many times. The chain carries TRBV12-3 or TRBV12-4 and TRBJ2-3; weak D call: TRBD1 (6 bases). V was trimmed by 1 base and J by 5 bases, leaving 16 bases between them. This CDR3 has 16 residues. The CDR3 nucleotides are TGTGCCAGCAGTTTAGGAGGGGGAGTGGCCAAAGATACGCAGTATTTT. Protein sequence: CASSLGGGVAKDTQYF.

This clonotype occurred a few times. This chain links TRBV12-3 or TRBV12-4 with TRBJ1-2; no clear D. The V gene lost 5 bases and the J gene lost 4 bases, with 17 bases spanning the gap. CDR3 length: 15 amino acids. The CDR3 nucleotides are TGTGCCAGCAGTCTCAGTCTTCGCAGCCCCTATGGCTACACCTTC. Translated, it gives CASSLSLRSPYGYTF.

The V call is TRBV27, the J call TRBJ2-6; D ambiguous. V was pared by 10 bases and J by 0 bases, with 13 bases between. From germline, CDR1 is MNHEY and CDR2 SMNVEV (reference sequence). The CDR3 runs 15 residues. CDR3 loop: CATRFLSSGANVLTF. The CDR3 region has the DNA TGTGCCACCCGATTTCTGAGCTCTGGGGCCAACGTCCTGACTTTC.

CDR3 region: CSVQSGYEKLFF. The CDR3 nucleotides are TGCAGCGTGCAATCGGGGTATGAAAAACTGTTTTTT. This rearrangement joins TRBV29-1 to TRBJ1-4, with D unclear. V was cut by 6 bases and J by 6 bases, with 11 bases left in between. Looked up from germline, CDR1 is SQVTM and CDR2 is ANQGSEA. The CDR3 spans 12 residues. The whole variable domain, remainder taken from reference TRBV29-1 and TRBJ1-4, is SAVISQKPSRDICQRGTSLTIQCQVDSQVTMMFWYRQQPGQSLTLIATANQGSEATYESGFVIDKFPISRPNLTFSTLTVSNMSPEDSSIYLCSVQSGYEKLFFGSGTQLSVL.

The chain joins TRBV11-2 to TRBJ2-7; no definite D call. The germline gives CDR1 SGHAT, CDR2 FQNNGV. The CDR3 runs to 11 residues. The ends were cut back, 6 bases at V and 5 bases at J, with 8 bases in the middle. CDR3: CASSPMDEQYF. In DNA, the CDR3 is TGTGCCAGCAGTCCTATGGACGAGCAGTACTTC.

This clonotype was detected ten times or more. The junction shows a germline mismatch at one end, possibly a read error. This chain connects TRBV5-1 to TRBJ1-5; tentatively, D is TRBD1 (5 bases). CDR1 is SGHRS, CDR2 YFSETQ, per germline. The CDR3 length is 14 residues. CDR3 sequence: CASSLAGGNQPQHF. DNA of the CDR3: TGTGCCAGCAGTTTGGCGGGGGGCAATCAGCCCCAGCATTTT. Full variable domain (outside the CDR3, taken from reference TRBV5-1 and TRBJ1-5): KAGVTQTPRYLIKTRGQQVTLSCSPISGHRSVSWYQQTPGQGLQFLFEYFSETQRNKGNFPGRFSGRQFSNSRSEMNVSTLELGDSALYLCASSLAGGNQPQHFGDGTRLSIL.

This clonotype was seen at least ten times. This chain joins TRBV11-2 and TRBJ2-2; no definite D call. The CDR3 consists of 13 residues. Germline V CDR1 and CDR2: SGHAT, FQNNGV. The V end was cut by 4 bases, the J end by 5 bases, with 8 bases between. The CDR3 loop reads CASSSDETGELFF. The CDR3 coding sequence is TGTGCCAGCAGCTCGGACGAAACCGGGGAGCTGTTTTTT.

The chain recombines TRBV3-1 with TRBJ2-1, with 11 bases aligning to TRBD2. The germline CDR1 and CDR2 sequences are LGHDT and YNNKEL (reference sequence). V was clipped by 6 bases and J by 7 bases; unmatched bases: 5. The CDR3 runs to 14 residues. The CDR3 protein is CASRLAGAVNEQFF. In nucleotides, the CDR3 is TGTGCCAGCAGACTAGCGGGAGCGGTGAATGAGCAGTTCTTC.

This chain joins TRBV18 and TRBJ1-1, with a weak D call TRBD1 (6 bases). CDR3 length: 13 residues. Germline lookup yields CDR1 KGHSH and CDR2 LQKENI. V was clipped by 3 bases and J by 4 bases, with 9 bases between them. The CDR3 coding sequence is TGTGCCAGCTCACCCAAACAGGGCACTGAAGCTTTCTTT. Protein: CASSPKQGTEAFF.